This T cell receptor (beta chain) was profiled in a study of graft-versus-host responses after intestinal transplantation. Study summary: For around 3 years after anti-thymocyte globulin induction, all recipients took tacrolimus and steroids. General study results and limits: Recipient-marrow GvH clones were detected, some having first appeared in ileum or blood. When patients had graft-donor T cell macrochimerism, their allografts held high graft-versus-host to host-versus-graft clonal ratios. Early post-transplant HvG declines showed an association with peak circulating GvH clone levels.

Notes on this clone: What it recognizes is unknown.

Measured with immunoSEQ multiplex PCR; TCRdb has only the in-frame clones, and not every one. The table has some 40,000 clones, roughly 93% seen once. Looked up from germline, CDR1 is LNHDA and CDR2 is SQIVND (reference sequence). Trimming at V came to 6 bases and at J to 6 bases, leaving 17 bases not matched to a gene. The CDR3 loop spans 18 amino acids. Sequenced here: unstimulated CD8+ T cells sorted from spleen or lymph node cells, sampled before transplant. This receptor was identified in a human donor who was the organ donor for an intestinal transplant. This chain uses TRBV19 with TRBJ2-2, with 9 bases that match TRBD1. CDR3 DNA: TGTGCCAGTAGCCTCATTTACGGGACAGGGAGGGGATCCGGGGAGCTGTTTTTT. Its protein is CASSLIYGTGRGSGELFF.